Listed below are T cell receptor beta chains from one sample, sequenced in a study of OX40 agonist ivuxolimab in advanced cancers. Method: immunoSEQ multiplex PCR; TCRdb's copy keeps in-frame clones and lacks some. The repertoire includes 20,000 to 30,000 clones, roughly three quarters of them detected once, and more than 1.4% sits in the top ten. The source was CD4+ or CD8+ T cells sorted from blood, collected in a trial of the OX40 agonist ivuxolimab. The origin of the receptors is an adult with an advanced solid tumor such as melanoma, head and neck, liver or kidney cancer. Both conserved end residues are part of each CDR3. Fields, in order: D gene, clone size, J gene, V gene, CDR3 DNA, CDR3 protein. The D gene is left open where the match is weak. Only some rows state a clone size, as once, few, many or a class for expanded clones.

TRBD1,.,TRBJ2-3,TRBV7-9,TGTGCCACCCGACCCGGGACAGGGATAGATACGCAGTATTTT,CATRPGTGIDTQYF
.,.,TRBJ1-5,TRBV29-1,TGCAGCGTTGCGCGGGGTAATAATCAGCCCCAGCATTTT,CSVARGNNQPQHF
.,.,TRBJ2-7,TRBV4-2,TGTGCCAGCAGCCAAGATAAGGATTTCTACGAGCAGTACTTC,CASSQDKDFYEQYF
.,once,TRBJ2-3,TRBV6-6,TGTGCCAGCCGTCCGGGGCGCGGTAGCACAGATACGCAGTATTTT,CASRPGRGSTDTQYF
TRBD1,.,TRBJ1-6,TRBV9,TGTGCCAGTCCCCCTCAGGGACAGGTAAGACGGGGCTCCTATAATTCACCCCTCCACTTT,CASPPQGQVRRGSYNSPLHF
TRBD1,.,TRBJ2-7,TRBV15,TGTGCCACCAGCAGTCGGACAGGGGACTTTTACGAGCAGTACTTC,CATSSRTGDFYEQYF
TRBD2,.,TRBJ2-3,TRBV7-8,TGTGCCAGCAGCTTAGACAGCGGGAGTAACACGCAGTATTTT,CASSLDSGSNTQYF
TRBD1,.,TRBJ2-1,TRBV4-3,TGCGCCAGCAGCCACAGACAGGGTTCAAGCAATGAGCAGTTCTTC,CASSHRQGSSNEQFF
.,.,TRBJ1-6,TRBV9,TGTGCCAGCAGCGTCTCCGTTTCCTATAATTCACCCCTCCACTTT,CASSVSVSYNSPLHF
.,.,TRBJ2-2,TRBV5-4,TGTGCCAGCAGCCGGGATTCGAACACCGGGGAGCTGTTTTTT,CASSRDSNTGELFF
TRBD2,.,TRBJ2-1,TRBV19,TGTGCCAGTAGTTCTCGGACTAGCGGGAGGGCAGGCAATGAGCAGTTCTTC,CASSSRTSGRAGNEQFF
TRBD1,.,TRBJ1-1,TRBV10-3,TGTGCCATCAGTGAGGATCTGACAGGGAGGACTGAAGCTTTCTTT,CAISEDLTGRTEAFF
TRBD1,.,TRBJ2-3,TRBV7-9,TGTGCCAGCAGCTCCCAACAGGGGGCAGATACGCAGTATTTT,CASSSQQGADTQYF
.,.,TRBJ1-5,TRBV19,TGTGCCAGGACATACGGACAGTCCCGGCAGCCCCAGCATTTT,CARTYGQSRQPQHF
.,.,TRBJ2-3,TRBV10-3,TGTGCCATCAGTGGGGCTACCGCGGAGAATACGCAGTATTTT,CAISGATAENTQYF
.,.,TRBJ1-1,TRBV18,TGTGCCAGCTCACTAGAGGAGGGGGGCACTGAAGCTTTCTTT,CASSLEEGGTEAFF
.,few,TRBJ2-1,TRBV9,TGTGCCAGCAGCTCAAACTGGGGGGGCAGTGAGCAGTTCTTC,CASSSNWGGSEQFF
TRBD1,.,TRBJ2-2,TRBV7-7,TGTGCTAGCAGCTTAGCGACAGGGGGGGAGCTGTTTTTT,CASSLATGGELFF
.,.,TRBJ1-4,TRBV5-3,TGTGCCAGAAGCTTGGACCCGGGAAATGAAAAACTGTTTTTT,CARSLDPGNEKLFF
.,.,TRBJ2-6,TRBV4-3,TGCGCCAGCAGCCAAGTATTGGTAGCTGGGGCCAACGTCCTGACTTTC,CASSQVLVAGANVLTF
.,.,TRBJ1-5,TRBV25-1,TGTGCCAGCAGTAGGGGACCCTGGGATCAGCCCCAGCATTTT,CASSRGPWDQPQHF
TRBD2,few,TRBJ2-1,TRBV30,TGTGCCTGGAGCTCTAGCGGGAGCTCCTACAATGAGCAGTTCTTC,CAWSSSGSSYNEQFF
.,.,TRBJ1-2,TRBV5-1,TGCGCCAGCAGCTTGTCTCAGACCTATGGCTACACCTTC,CASSLSQTYGYTF
.,few,TRBJ1-1,TRBV30,TGTGCCTGGTCGAGGGTGGCCACTGAAGCTTTCTTT,CAWSRVATEAFF
.,.,TRBJ2-1,TRBV19,TGTGCCAGTAGTATCTACCCAGGGAACAATGAGCAGTTCTTC,CASSIYPGNNEQFF
TRBD1,few,TRBJ2-7,TRBV19,TGTGCCAGTAGTACTTGGACAGGCCCCGAGCAGTACTTC,CASSTWTGPEQYF
.,.,TRBJ2-7,TRBV28,TGTGCCAGCAGTCTCACGGACAGTTCCTACGAGCAGTACTTC,CASSLTDSSYEQYF
.,.,TRBJ2-7,TRBV19,TGTGCCAGTAGCATGACGCGGGACTACGAGCAGTACTTC,CASSMTRDYEQYF
TRBD1,.,TRBJ2-2,TRBV7-2,TGTGCCAGCAGCCGCCGACAGGGCCAGTCCGGGGAGCTGTTTTTT,CASSRRQGQSGELFF
.,.,TRBJ2-3,TRBV5-1,TGCGCCAGCAGCTTCCCGGAGGCAGATACGCAGTATTTT,CASSFPEADTQYF
.,.,TRBJ1-2,TRBV5-6,TGTGCCAGCAGCTTATACAGCTATGGCTACACCTTC,CASSLYSYGYTF
TRBD1,few,TRBJ1-1,TRBV14,TGTGCCAGCAGCCGAGGGACAGCACACCTCAACACTGAAGCTTTCTTT,CASSRGTAHLNTEAFF
TRBD1,.,TRBJ1-2,TRBV4-2,TGTGCCAGCAGCCAAGCCACTCAGGGGGCGTTCTATGGCTACACCTTC,CASSQATQGAFYGYTF
.,once,TRBJ2-3,TRBV6-5,TGTGCCAGCCGAAGCACAGATACGCAGTATTTT,CASRSTDTQYF
.,.,TRBJ1-2,TRBV19,TGTGCCAGTAGTACGGAGACAAATGGCTACACCTTC,CASSTETNGYTF
.,.,TRBJ1-2,TRBV2,TGTGCCAGCAGTGCGGCCGAAAACTATGGCTACACCTTC,CASSAAENYGYTF
.,.,TRBJ2-5,TRBV19,TGTGCCAGTAAGAGGACAGACCAAGAGACCCAGTACTTC,CASKRTDQETQYF
.,.,TRBJ2-5,TRBV28,TGTGCCATCCAAGTGAGGGGCGGAGAGACCCAGTACTTC,CAIQVRGGETQYF
.,.,TRBJ2-7,TRBV9,TGTGCCAGCAGCGTAGCTCCGGATGTATACTACGAGCAGTACTTC,CASSVAPDVYYEQYF
.,.,TRBJ1-4,TRBV7-3,TGTGCCAGCAGCTTAAATGGGAACCCAGGGGAAAAACTGTTTTTT,CASSLNGNPGEKLFF
.,few,TRBJ1-1,TRBV7-9,TGTGCCAGCAGCTTAGAGATGAACACTGAAGCTTTCTTT,CASSLEMNTEAFF
TRBD1,.,TRBJ1-2,TRBV28,TGTGCCAGCAGTTTCGCAGGGGGCAAGGGCTACACCTTC,CASSFAGGKGYTF
.,.,TRBJ1-3,TRBV7-6,TGTGCCAGCACCATAAACACCCCTATTCTAGGGAACACCATATATTTT,CASTINTPILGNTIYF